The 10 T cell receptor beta chains listed next were all sequenced from one sample in a study of CD8 T cells in ankylosing spondylitis. TCRdb redid the calling of the 5' RACE reads with MiXCR, one entry per CDR3 protein. The table shows around 180,000 distinct CDR3 sequences, with roughly 18% occurring only once. Sequencing used blood, either unsorted or a sorted T cell fraction (not recorded which). All receptors come from a male donor aged 5-30 years with ankylosing spondylitis or in good health (not recorded which).

As to this clonotype: This could be a read error, since a much larger clone is one nucleotide away. The chain couples TRBV4-1 to TRBJ2-1; 9 bases line up with TRBD1. The CDR3 has 12 amino acids. CDR1 and CDR2 from the germline V gene are MGHRA and YSYEKL. The CDR3 DNA reads as TGCGCCAGCGGCCAAATGACAGGGGGAAAGTTCTTC. It translates to CASGQMTGGKFF.

This clonotype was seen more than once but under ten times. The genes are TRBV7-2 and TRBJ2-1; D unclear. V shed 1 base and J shed 14 bases, with 9 bases lying between them. Per germline, CDR1 SGHTA and CDR2 FQGNSA. The CDR3 is 11 residues long. CDR3: CASSLVGSKFF. The CDR3 DNA reads as TGTGCCAGCAGCTTAGTAGGCTCCAAGTTCTTC. Complete variable domain (other parts from reference TRBV7-2 and TRBJ2-1): GAGVSQSPSNKVTEKGKDVELRCDPISGHTALYWYRQSLGQGLEFLIYFQGNSAPDKSGLPSDRFSAERTGGSVSTLTIQRTQQEDSAVYLCASSLVGSKFFGPGTRLTVL.

This clonotype was recorded many times. This chain uses TRBV27 with TRBJ2-7, with D uncertain. Per the germline V gene, CDR1 is MNHEY and CDR2 is SMNVEV (reference sequence). V was pared by 0 bases and J by 1 base, with 4 bases between. This CDR3 spans 13 amino acids. The CDR3 DNA sequence: TGTGCCAGCAGTTTATCGTTGTCCTACGAGCAGTACTTC. It encodes CASSLSLSYEQYF.

This clonotype was found many times. The rearrangement links TRBV20-1 to TRBJ2-1; 16 bases are a match to TRBD2. V shed 3 bases and J 5 bases; nucleotides not matched to a gene: 1. The V gene's germline CDR1 is DFQATT and CDR2 SNEGSKA (reference sequence). The CDR3 has 15 amino acids. DNA of the CDR3: TGCAGTGCTAGGGGGACTAGCGGGAGGGACAATGAGCAGTTCTTC. This translates into CSARGTSGRDNEQFF.

This clonotype was seen repeatedly, ten times or more. J is TRBJ2-7 and V is TRBV6-2 or TRBV6-3; 7 positions agree with TRBD1. The CDR3 has 15 amino acids. V shed 4 bases, J shed 5 bases, and the junction held 11 bases outside the gene matches. CDR1 is MNHEY and CDR2 is SVGEGT in the germline V gene. CDR3 DNA: TGTGCCAGCAGTTCAGACAGGGACCCCCTGCACGAGCAGTACTTC. It encodes CASSSDRDPLHEQYF.

This clonotype was recorded at least ten times. This chain joins TRBV5-1 and TRBJ1-2; the match to TRBD1 covers 9 bases. V was clipped by 5 bases and J by 4 bases; unmatched bases: 12. The CDR3 consists of 16 residues. Germline lookup yields CDR1 SGHRS and CDR2 YFSETQ. CDR3 amino acids: CASSTGTGHFGYGYTF. CDR3 DNA sequence: TGCGCCAGCAGTACCGGGACAGGGCATTTCGGCTATGGCTACACCTTC. The full variable domain, in which reference TRBV5-1 and TRBJ1-2 provide the parts outside the CDR3, is KAGVTQTPRYLIKTRGQQVTLSCSPISGHRSVSWYQQTPGQGLQFLFEYFSETQRNKGNFPGRFSGRQFSNSRSEMNVSTLELGDSALYLCASSTGTGHFGYGYTFGSGTRLTVV.

The CDR3 loop is CASSPGRNEQYF. The CDR3, as DNA: TGTGCCAGCTCACCCGGTAGGAACGAGCAGTACTTC. The J gene is TRBJ2-7, the V gene TRBV18; D not certain. Germline V CDR1 and CDR2: KGHSH, LQKENI. V was trimmed by 3 bases and J by 5 bases, leaving 8 bases between them. The CDR3 is 12 residues long.

This chain connects TRBV20-1 to TRBJ2-1; the D gene is possibly TRBD2 (6 bases). Trimming left V 7 bases short and J 3 bases short, with 19 bases between. The CDR3 has 15 residues. Germline assignment: CDR1 DFQATT and CDR2 SNEGSKA (reference sequence). CDR3 loop: CSVAGSAGIYNEQFF. CDR3 DNA: TGCAGTGTGGCGGGAAGTGCGGGGATCTACAATGAGCAGTTCTTC.

The table lists this clonotype with many counts. The chain links TRBV5-1 to TRBJ1-3, with D hard to call. The CDR3 runs 15 residues. The V end lost 3 bases, the J end lost 0 bases, and 10 bases lay between the germline ends. The germline gives CDR1 SGHRS, CDR2 YFSETQ. The CDR3 coding sequence is TGCGCCAGCAGCTGGGAAGGGTCCTCTGGAAACACCATATATTTT. Its protein is CASSWEGSSGNTIYF.

At least ten counts were recorded for this clonotype. The V and J genes are TRBV28 and TRBJ1-3, with D uncertain. Trimming removed 5 bases from V and 2 bases from J, with 16 bases in between. This CDR3 contains 16 residues. CDR1 and CDR2 from the germline V gene are MDHEN and SYDVKM. The CDR3 nucleotides read TGTGCCAGCAGTCCCGCCGGGGTGGCCACTGGAAACACCATATATTTT. It is translated as CASSPAGVATGNTIYF.